Shown below are 22 T cell receptor beta chains from a single sample sequenced in a study of long-term antiretroviral therapy in people with HIV. Version v3.0 of the immunoSEQ assay was performed at survey level. TCRdb's copy holds only in-frame clones and misses some; the assay was immunoSEQ multiplex PCR. Here the sample spans 9,500 to 12,000 clones, around 82% being singletons. The specimen comprised unsorted PBMCs, sampled 1.8 years after starting antiretroviral therapy. These receptors all come from a man aged 35 to 55 with HIV.

The chain uses TRBV19 and TRBJ1-2; 8 bases line up with TRBD1. J gave up 3 bases and V 1 base, and 1 base lay outside the gene matches. There are 14 residues in the CDR3. Germline CDR1 is LNHDA and CDR2 is SQIVND (reference sequence). The CDR3 DNA reads TGTGCCAGTAGTATAGTGGGACAGGACTATGGCTACACCTTC. It codes for CASSIVGQDYGYTF.

The chain carries TRBV7-6 and TRBJ1-2; possible D gene TRBD1, 5 bases. Germline V gives CDR1 SGHVS, CDR2 FNYEAQ. The V end lost 5 bases, the J end lost 6 bases, and 25 bases lay between the germline ends. The CDR3 has 17 amino acids. This CDR3 reads CASSQMGGNQGGNGYTF. The CDR3 nucleotides are TGTGCCAGCAGCCAGATGGGAGGGAACCAGGGAGGAAATGGCTACACCTTC.

CDR3 sequence (DNA): TGTGCCAGCAGTGAAATGGAGAACACTGAAGCTTTCTTT. Translating gives CASSEMENTEAFF. V and J are TRBV2 and TRBJ1-1, with D unclear. Trimming pared 2 bases from V and 1 base from J, leaving 5 bases between. In germline, CDR1 is SNHLY, CDR2 FYNNEI. The CDR3 length is 13 residues. The complete variable domain, with remaining parts taken from reference TRBV2 and TRBJ1-1, reads EPEVTQTPSHQVTQMGQEVILRCVPISNHLYFYWYRQILGQKVEFLVSFYNNEISEKSEIFDDQFSVERPDGSNFTLKIRSTKLEDSAMYFCASSEMENTEAFFGQGTRLTVV.

The V call is TRBV5-6, the J call TRBJ2-5; 10 bases align to TRBD1. This CDR3 comprises 15 residues. V was clipped by 0 bases and J by 5 bases; unmatched bases: 4. CDR1 and CDR2 (germline): SGHDT, YYEEEE. The CDR3: CASSLGQGAWETQYF. CDR3 DNA sequence: TGTGCCAGCAGCTTGGGACAGGGGGCCTGGGAGACCCAGTACTTC.

CDR3 in amino acids: CASTPLDRAYEQYF. The CDR3 bases are TGTGCCAGCACCCCCCTGGACAGAGCCTACGAGCAGTACTTC. V gene TRBV11-1 combines with J gene TRBJ2-7, with a weak D call TRBD1 (6 bases). This CDR3 has 14 amino acids. Trimming pared 7 bases from V and 2 bases from J, leaving 15 bases between. Germline CDR1 reads SGHAT; CDR2 reads FQDESV (reference sequence).

V is TRBV5-1 and J is TRBJ2-7; no clear D. Germline lookup yields CDR1 SGHRS and CDR2 YFSETQ. The ends were cut back, 0 bases at V and 3 bases at J, with 7 bases in the middle. CDR3 size: 13 residues. This CDR3 reads CASSLDSYYEQYF. In nucleotides, the CDR3 is TGCGCCAGCAGCTTGGACAGTTACTACGAGCAGTACTTC.

The chain carries TRBV11-1 and TRBJ1-2; the match to TRBD1 covers 10 bases. Per the germline V gene, CDR1 is SGHAT and CDR2 is FQDESV (reference sequence). Trimming removed 1 base from V and 4 bases from J; junction bases left unmatched: 6. The CDR3 totals 16 residues. In nucleotides, the CDR3 is TGTGCCAGCAGCTTAGGATCGACAGGGGGCGCCTATGGCTACACCTTC. The encoded protein is CASSLGSTGGAYGYTF.

This chain uses TRBV27 with TRBJ2-2; D is perhaps TRBD1 or TRBD2 (6 bases each). Germline CDR1 is MNHEY and CDR2 is SMNVEV (reference sequence). The CDR3 is 16 residues long. V dropped 5 bases and J dropped 0 bases, with 13 bases sitting between them. The CDR3: CASSGGTSANTGELFF. The CDR3 nucleotides are TGTGCCAGCAGTGGAGGGACATCCGCGAACACCGGGGAGCTGTTTTTT.

This clone was detected a few times. The chain is built from TRBV11-2 and TRBJ2-7; a possible D gene is TRBD2 (5 bases). V dropped 5 bases and J dropped 3 bases, with 20 bases sitting between them. The length of the CDR3 is 16 residues. The germline V gene encodes CDR1 SGHAT and CDR2 FQNNGV. The CDR3 DNA is TGTGCCAGCAGCAGCGACTGGCGCGGGCGAGACTACGAGCAGTACTTC. Protein product: CASSSDWRGRDYEQYF.

This clone is labeled as medium-sized. V gene TRBV28 combines with J gene TRBJ2-5; D possibly corresponds to TRBD2 (5 bases). V gave up 2 bases and J gave up 3 bases, with 13 bases separating them. In germline, CDR1 is MDHEN, CDR2 SYDVKM. This CDR3 is 15 amino acids long. The CDR3: CASSLISVLEETQYF. In nucleotides, the CDR3 is TGTGCCAGCAGTTTAATTAGCGTCCTGGAAGAGACCCAGTACTTC. Full variable domain (outside the CDR3, taken from reference TRBV28 and TRBJ2-5): DVKVTQSSRYLVKRTGEKVFLECVQDMDHENMFWYRQDPGLGLRLIYFSYDVKMKEKGDIPEGYSVSREKKERFSLILESASTNQTSMYLCASSLISVLEETQYFGPGTRLLVL.

This sequence joins TRBV4-2 and TRBJ2-6; D is possibly TRBD2 (5 bases). Trimming pared 0 bases from V and 4 bases from J, leaving 10 bases between. The CDR3 spans 16 residues. CDR1 LGHNA and CDR2 YNFKEQ come from the germline V gene. CDR3: CASSQERDSGANVLTF. The CDR3 DNA is TGTGCCAGCAGCCAAGAACGGGATTCGGGGGCCAACGTCCTGACTTTC.

V gene TRBV30 combines with J gene TRBJ2-7, with 8 positions matching TRBD1. The CDR3 is made up of 13 amino acids. Germline values: CDR1 GTSNPN, CDR2 SVGIG (reference sequence). Unmatched junction bases numbered 3, after V lost 5 bases and J lost 0 bases. The DNA of the CDR3 is TGTGCCTGGGAGGGGACAGGCTCCTACGAGCAGTACTTC. It is translated as CAWEGTGSYEQYF.

This clone was seen a handful of times. The rearrangement uses TRBV28 and TRBJ2-7; 10 bases are shared with TRBD1. The CDR3 is made up of 16 amino acids. V was clipped by 6 bases and J by 0 bases; unmatched bases: 8. Germline CDR1 MDHEN, CDR2 SYDVKM. CDR3: CASRPQRDRGSYEQYF. The CDR3 bases are TGTGCCAGCAGACCTCAAAGGGACAGGGGCTCCTACGAGCAGTACTTC.

This clone was observed a few times. The V gene is TRBV27, the J gene TRBJ2-3; possibly TRBD1 for D (5 bases). The ends were cut back, 2 bases at V and 3 bases at J, with 12 bases in the middle. From germline, CDR1 is MNHEY and CDR2 SMNVEV (reference sequence). This CDR3 is built from 15 residues. DNA of the CDR3: TGTGCCAGCAGTTTACGTGGACAAAGAACAGATACGCAGTATTTT. Encoded protein: CASSLRGQRTDTQYF.

This chain links TRBV29-1 with TRBJ2-1; possibly TRBD2 for D (6 bases). Germline V gene data show CDR1 as SQVTM and CDR2 as ANQGSEA. V was trimmed by 4 bases and J by 5 bases, leaving 15 bases between them. This CDR3 is built from 14 residues. The CDR3 DNA follows: TGCAGCGTTGGAGGGCGGTTAGCGGACAATGAGCAGTTCTTC. This gives the protein CSVGGRLADNEQFF.

V usage is TRBV2 and J usage is TRBJ2-1; 9 bases agree with TRBD1. The CDR3 runs to 14 residues. Germline V gives CDR1 SNHLY, CDR2 FYNNEI. With 7 bases clipped from V and 6 bases from J, the junction kept 7 bases outside the gene matches. The DNA for the CDR3 is TGTGCCAGCAAGGGTGGGACAGGGAGCAATGAGCAGTTCTTC. It translates to CASKGGTGSNEQFF.

V and J are TRBV28 and TRBJ1-2; no firm D call. The V end lost 3 bases, the J end lost 8 bases, and 10 bases lay between the germline ends. Germline V gene data show CDR1 as MDHEN and CDR2 as SYDVKM. The CDR3 covers 12 residues. The CDR3 spells CASSLPHAGYTF. Here the CDR3 DNA reads TGTGCCAGCAGTTTGCCCCATGCGGGCTACACCTTC.

The gene calls are TRBV5-8 and TRBJ2-7, with no clear D. V was shortened by 0 bases and J by 3 bases, with 4 bases between the two germline ends. Germline loops: CDR1 SGHTS, CDR2 YDEGEE. The CDR3 consists of 12 residues. CDR3 sequence (DNA): TGTGCCAGCAGCTTGGAGGGCTACGAGCAGTACTTC. As protein: CASSLEGYEQYF.

A single count supports this clone. The CDR3 DNA is TGTGCCAGCTCACCAATCCCGGGAGGGTCGGAAGAGCAGTACTTC. Translation gives CASSPIPGGSEEQYF. The chain uses TRBV18 and TRBJ2-7, with 8 bases identical to TRBD2. CDR3 length: 15 residues. V lost 2 bases and J lost 7; bases outside the gene matches: 10. CDR1 KGHSH and CDR2 LQKENI come from the germline V gene.

This rearrangement joins TRBV6-5 to TRBJ2-1, with 7 bases aligning to TRBD1. This CDR3 is 14 amino acids long. Trimming at V came to 9 bases and at J to 9 bases, leaving 14 bases not matched to a gene. CDR1 is MNHEY and CDR2 is SVGAGI in the germline V gene. The CDR3 is CASLGTAGAREQFF. DNA of the CDR3: TGTGCCAGTTTAGGGACAGCCGGCGCCCGTGAGCAGTTCTTC.

The chain couples TRBV7-2 to TRBJ2-1, with D perhaps TRBD2 (6 bases). The germline V gene encodes CDR1 SGHTA and CDR2 FQGNSA. CDR3 length equals 16 residues. V gave up 4 bases and J gave up 5 bases, with 18 bases separating them. CDR3 sequence: CASSSQPSGLNNEQFF. The DNA of the CDR3 is TGTGCCAGCAGCTCCCAACCGAGCGGGTTAAACAATGAGCAGTTCTTC.

This clone has a handful of counts. V is TRBV30 and J is TRBJ2-1, with D hard to call. Germline V gene lookup returns CDR1 GTSNPN and CDR2 SVGIG (reference sequence). Trimming took 3 bases from V and 4 from J, leaving 10 bases between them. CDR3 length: 13 residues. The CDR3 DNA follows: TGTGCCTGGAGCCGGGTTAATTACAATGAGCAGTTCTTC. Its protein product is CAWSRVNYNEQFF. Full variable domain (missing parts from reference TRBV30 and TRBJ2-1): SQTIHQWPATLVQPVGSPLSLECTVEGTSNPNLYWYRQAAGRGLQLLFYSVGIGQISSEVPQNLSASRPQDRQFILSSKKLLLSDSGFYLCAWSRVNYNEQFFGPGTRLTVL.